This paragraph covers one TCR beta chain sequence. The antigen it recognizes is unknown. There are no base qualities to consult, and no much larger clone falls within one base. The collaborating institutions used their own protocols to collect whole blood in K2EDTA tubes. For TCRbeta analysis, collaborators shipped samples in one of three forms: frozen whole blood, isolated PBMCs, or DNA extracted from either of those sample types. This record comes from a study of blood T cell repertoires in COVID-19 (dated by TCRdb to between 2020 and 2021). In terms of the full investigation: The collaborator samples originated in the United States, Italy and Spain and spanned the acute and convalescent phases of COVID-19. Nearly every sample came with metadata listing a de-identified subject ID, COVID-19 status, age in years and sex. The dataset comprised deeply sampled blood TCRbeta repertoires from subjects exposed to, actively infected with, or recovered from COVID-19. Samples were obtained from the ongoing ImmuneRACE study (first 160 participants) and from 1,254 subjects provided by 6 global collaborators. The repertoires were released in a freely available public database meant as a resource for research on the immune response to SARS-CoV-2. The material from the prospective study consisted of cDNA or gDNA derived from T cells, B-cell-depleted T cells, or PBMCs. HLA class I and class II types, where available, came from metadata supplied by the sample provider rather than from assay-based typing.

Beyond this particular receptor, the publication reports: The amount of clinical and demographic metadata varied by source and participant and was provided uncurated.

The immunoSEQ Assay, a bias-controlled multiplex PCR, was used to amplify TCRbeta CDR3 regions from genomic DNA. In the source study's methods: The number of nucleated cells in each sample was estimated from the amplification of reference gene primers within the assay. Sequence reads were collapsed and filtered to measure the absolute abundance of every unique TCRbeta CDR3 rearrangement. Productive Simpson clonality was computed per sample as the square root of Simpson's diversity index over productive rearrangements. This is the immuneACCESS table as TCRdb keeps it, with only in-frame sequences that have V and J called. A part of the clones is gone; compared with another copy, unresolved V genes explain less than half, and the rest is unexplained. V and J calls and clone size are those listed in that table; D and trimming were worked out from the DNA. This sample is represented by about 40,000 clones; roughly nine tenths of them were singletons. 8% to 10% of the sample lies in the top ten.

The germline V gene (reference sequence) sets CDR1 to LGHDT and CDR2 to YNNKEL. The germline V and J ends show losses of 0 bases and 6 bases respectively, and no gene match explains 5 bases of the junction. From cysteine to phenylalanine, the CDR3 is 16 amino acids long. This entry keeps only the CDR3 DNA: 48 bases, framed from base 1. The origin of this receptor is a woman of 80 years or more with active COVID-19. The sequenced material came from peripheral blood. The chain links TRBV3-1 (or the pseudogene TRBV3-2) with TRBJ1-6; 7 bases in the junction line up with TRBD1. The bases read TGTGCCAGCAGCCAAGATTGGGGACAGACTAATTCACCCCTCCACTTT. It translates to CASSQDWGQTNSPLHF.